Given below is one T cell receptor (beta chain) in context. The data were taken from a study of human T cells and chemical hapten exposure. As for the study in general: The patient population, which was mostly female, had alopecia areata, totalis or universalis.

Time point given: patch test 3, about 24 weeks after DPC sensitization. Specified treatment: therapeutic diphenylcyclopropenone sensitization with weekly scalp DPC. TCRdb re-derived calls from the RACE reads in MiXCR, one entry per CDR3 protein. The sample lists 110,000 or so distinct CDR3 sequences; less than 45% were seen once. Trimming removed 2 bases at V and 2 bases at J, with 7 bases between. This CDR3 is built from 14 residues. The germline gives CDR1 KGHSH, CDR2 LQKENI. Sample: whole blood, taken in connection with sensitization to the hapten diphenylcyclopropenone (DPC). This sequence originates from a man aged 40-49 years with alopecia areata. Some clones in this sample may be carry-over from other donors' samples. The chain combines TRBV18 with TRBJ1-3; D uncertain. The CDR3 region has the DNA TGTGCCAGCTCACCATTAGGAACTGGAAACACCATATATTTT. Translating it yields CASSPLGTGNTIYF.